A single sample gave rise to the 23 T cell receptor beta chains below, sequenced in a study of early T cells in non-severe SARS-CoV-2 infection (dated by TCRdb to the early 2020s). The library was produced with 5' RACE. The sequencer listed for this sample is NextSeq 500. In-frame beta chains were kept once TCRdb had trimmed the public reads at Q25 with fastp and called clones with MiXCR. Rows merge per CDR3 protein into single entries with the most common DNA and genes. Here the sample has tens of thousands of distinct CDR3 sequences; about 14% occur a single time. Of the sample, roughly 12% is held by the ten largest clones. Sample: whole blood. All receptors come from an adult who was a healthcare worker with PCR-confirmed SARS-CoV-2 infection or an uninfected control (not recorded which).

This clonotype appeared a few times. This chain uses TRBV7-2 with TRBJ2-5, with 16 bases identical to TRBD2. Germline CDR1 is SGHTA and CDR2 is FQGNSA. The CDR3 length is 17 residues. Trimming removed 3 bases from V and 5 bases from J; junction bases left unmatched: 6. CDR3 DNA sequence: TGTGCCAGCAGCTTTCCGGGACTAGCGGGGGGGCGTGAGACCCAGTACTTC. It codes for CASSFPGLAGGRETQYF. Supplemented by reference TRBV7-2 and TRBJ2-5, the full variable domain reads GAGVSQSPSNKVTEKGKDVELRCDPISGHTALYWYRQSLGQGLEFLIYFQGNSAPDKSGLPSDRFSAERTGGSVSTLTIQRTQQEDSAVYLCASSFPGLAGGRETQYFGPGTRLLVL.

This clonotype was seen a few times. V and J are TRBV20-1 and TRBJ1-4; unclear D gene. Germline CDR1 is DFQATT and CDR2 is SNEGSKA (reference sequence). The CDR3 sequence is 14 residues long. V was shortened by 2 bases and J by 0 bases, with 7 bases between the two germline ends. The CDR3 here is CSARKSATNEKLFF. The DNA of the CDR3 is TGCAGTGCTAGAAAGTCGGCAACTAATGAAAAACTGTTTTTT.

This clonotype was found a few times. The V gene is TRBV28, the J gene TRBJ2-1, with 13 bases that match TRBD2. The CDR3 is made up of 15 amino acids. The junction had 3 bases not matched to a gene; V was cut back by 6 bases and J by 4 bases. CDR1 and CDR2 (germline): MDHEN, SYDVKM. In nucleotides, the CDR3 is TGTGCCAGCAGCGCGGGACTAGCGGGGTACAATGAGCAGTTCTTC. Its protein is CASSAGLAGYNEQFF.

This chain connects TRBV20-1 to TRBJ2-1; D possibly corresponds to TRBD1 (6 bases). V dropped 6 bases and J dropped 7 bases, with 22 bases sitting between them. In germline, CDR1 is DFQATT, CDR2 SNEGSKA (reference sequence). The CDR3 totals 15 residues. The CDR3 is CSAKRPPGVLNEQFF. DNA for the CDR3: TGCAGTGCCAAACGCCCCCCAGGGGTATTGAATGAGCAGTTCTTC.

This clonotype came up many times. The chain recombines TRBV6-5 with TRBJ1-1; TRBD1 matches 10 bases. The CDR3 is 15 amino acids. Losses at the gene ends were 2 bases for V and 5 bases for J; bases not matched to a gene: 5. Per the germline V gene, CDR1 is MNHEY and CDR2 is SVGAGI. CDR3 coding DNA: TGTGCCAGCAGTTACCCGACAGGGGGCTGGACTGAAGCTTTCTTT. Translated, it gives CASSYPTGGWTEAFF.

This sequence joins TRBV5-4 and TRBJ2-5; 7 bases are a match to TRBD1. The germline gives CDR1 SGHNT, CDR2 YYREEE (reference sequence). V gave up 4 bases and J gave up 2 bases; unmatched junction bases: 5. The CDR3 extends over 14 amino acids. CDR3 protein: CASSGGQRQETQYF. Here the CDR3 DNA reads TGTGCCAGCAGCGGGGGACAGCGACAAGAGACCCAGTACTTC. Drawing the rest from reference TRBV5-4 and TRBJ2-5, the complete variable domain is ETGVTQSPTHLIKTRGQQVTLRCSSQSGHNTVSWYQQALGQGPQFIFQYYREEENGRGNFPPRFSGLQFPNYSSELNVNALELDDSALYLCASSGGQRQETQYFGPGTRLLVL.

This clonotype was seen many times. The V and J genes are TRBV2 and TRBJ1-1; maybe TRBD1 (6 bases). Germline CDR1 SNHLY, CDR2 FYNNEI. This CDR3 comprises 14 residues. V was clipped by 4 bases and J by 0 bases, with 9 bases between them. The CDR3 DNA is TGTGCCAGCAGTGGGACAGTTTTGAACACTGAAGCTTTCTTT. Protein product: CASSGTVLNTEAFF.

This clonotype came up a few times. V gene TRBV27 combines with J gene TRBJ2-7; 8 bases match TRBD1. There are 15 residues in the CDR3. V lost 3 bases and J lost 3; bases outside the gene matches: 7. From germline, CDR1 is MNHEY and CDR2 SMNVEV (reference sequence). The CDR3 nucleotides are TGTGCCAGCAGTTTTGCCAGGGGGCAGAACTACGAGCAGTACTTC. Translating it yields CASSFARGQNYEQYF.

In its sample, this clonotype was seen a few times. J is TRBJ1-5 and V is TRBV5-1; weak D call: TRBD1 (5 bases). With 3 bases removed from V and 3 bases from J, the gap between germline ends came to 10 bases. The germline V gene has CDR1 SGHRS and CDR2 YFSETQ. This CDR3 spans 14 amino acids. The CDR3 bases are TGCGCCAGCAGCTCAGGGTATGCCAATCAGCCCCAGCATTTT. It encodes CASSSGYANQPQHF. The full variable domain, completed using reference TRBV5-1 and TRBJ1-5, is KAGVTQTPRYLIKTRGQQVTLSCSPISGHRSVSWYQQTPGQGLQFLFEYFSETQRNKGNFPGRFSGRQFSNSRSEMNVSTLELGDSALYLCASSSGYANQPQHFGDGTRLSIL.

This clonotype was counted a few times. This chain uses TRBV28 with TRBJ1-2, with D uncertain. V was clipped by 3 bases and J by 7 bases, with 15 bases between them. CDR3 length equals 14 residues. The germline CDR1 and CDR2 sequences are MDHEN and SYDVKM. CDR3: CASSLSRAYGGYTF. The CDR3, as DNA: TGTGCCAGCAGTTTGTCCCGCGCTTACGGTGGCTACACCTTC.

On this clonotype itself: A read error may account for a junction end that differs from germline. The CDR3 sequence is CASSPGTRANTGELFF. CDR3 DNA sequence: TGTGCCAGCAGCCCCGGGACACGAGCGAACACCGGAGAGCTGTTTTTT. This chain joins TRBV7-9 and TRBJ2-2; perhaps TRBD1 as D (6 bases). Per germline, CDR1 SEHNR and CDR2 FQNEAQ (reference sequence). CDR3 size: 16 residues.

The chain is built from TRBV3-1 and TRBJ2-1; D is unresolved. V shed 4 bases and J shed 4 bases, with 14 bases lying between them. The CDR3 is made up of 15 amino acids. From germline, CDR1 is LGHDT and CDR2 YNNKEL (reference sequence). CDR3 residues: CASSPEITRYNEQFF. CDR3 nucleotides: TGTGCCAGCAGCCCCGAGATCACCCGGTACAATGAGCAGTTCTTC.

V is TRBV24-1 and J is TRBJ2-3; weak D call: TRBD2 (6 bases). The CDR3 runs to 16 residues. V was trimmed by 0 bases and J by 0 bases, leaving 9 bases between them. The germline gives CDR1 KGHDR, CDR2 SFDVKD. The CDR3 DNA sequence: TGTGCCACCAGTGATTTGGGTAGCGGAAGCACAGATACGCAGTATTTT. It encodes CATSDLGSGSTDTQYF.

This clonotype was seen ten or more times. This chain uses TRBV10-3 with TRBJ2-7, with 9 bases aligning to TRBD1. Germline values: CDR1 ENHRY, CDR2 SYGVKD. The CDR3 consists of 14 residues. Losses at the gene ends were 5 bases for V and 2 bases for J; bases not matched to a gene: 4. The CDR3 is CAISRTGDPYEQYF. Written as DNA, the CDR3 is TGTGCCATCAGTCGGACAGGGGATCCCTACGAGCAGTACTTC.

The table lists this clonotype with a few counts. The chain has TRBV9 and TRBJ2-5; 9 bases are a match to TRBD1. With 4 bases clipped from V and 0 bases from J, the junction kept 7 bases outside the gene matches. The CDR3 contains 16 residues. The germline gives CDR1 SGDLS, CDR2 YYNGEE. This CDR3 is CASSSLTGGNQETQYF. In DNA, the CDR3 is TGTGCCAGCAGCTCACTGACAGGGGGTAACCAAGAGACCCAGTACTTC.

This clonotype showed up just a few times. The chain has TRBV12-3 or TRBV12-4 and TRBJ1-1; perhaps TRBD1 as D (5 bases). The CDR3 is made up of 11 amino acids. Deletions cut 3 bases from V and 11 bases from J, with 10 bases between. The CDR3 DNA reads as TGTGCCAGCAGTTTTCCGGGGCTGGCTTTCTTT. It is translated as CASSFPGLAFF.

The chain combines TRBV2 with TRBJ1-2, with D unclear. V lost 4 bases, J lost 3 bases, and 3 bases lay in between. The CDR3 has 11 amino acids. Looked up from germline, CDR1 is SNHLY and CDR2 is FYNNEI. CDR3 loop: CASSGHYGYTF. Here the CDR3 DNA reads TGTGCCAGCAGTGGACACTATGGCTACACCTTC. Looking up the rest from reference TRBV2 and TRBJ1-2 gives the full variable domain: EPEVTQTPSHQVTQMGQEVILRCVPISNHLYFYWYRQILGQKVEFLVSFYNNEISEKSEIFDDQFSVERPDGSNFTLKIRSTKLEDSAMYFCASSGHYGYTFGSGTRLTVV.

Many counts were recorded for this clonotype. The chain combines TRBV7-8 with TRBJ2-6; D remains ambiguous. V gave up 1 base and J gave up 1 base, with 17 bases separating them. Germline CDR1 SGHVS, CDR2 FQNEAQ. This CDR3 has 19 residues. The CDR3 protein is CASSLEVGLGWSGANVLTF. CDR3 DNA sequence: TGTGCCAGCAGCTTAGAGGTCGGGCTAGGATGGTCTGGGGCCAACGTCCTGACTTTC.

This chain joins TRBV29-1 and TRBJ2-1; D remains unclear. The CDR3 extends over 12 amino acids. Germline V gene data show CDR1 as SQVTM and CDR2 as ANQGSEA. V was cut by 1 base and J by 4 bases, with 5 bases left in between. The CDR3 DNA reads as TGCAGCGTTGAAGCGGGTTACAATGAGCAGTTCTTC. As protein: CSVEAGYNEQFF.

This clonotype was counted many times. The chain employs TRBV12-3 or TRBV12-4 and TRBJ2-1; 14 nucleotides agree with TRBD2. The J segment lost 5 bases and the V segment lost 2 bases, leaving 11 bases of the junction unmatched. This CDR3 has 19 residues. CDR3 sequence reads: CASSLRRRGLAGGNNEQFF. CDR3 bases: TGTGCCAGCAGTTTAAGAAGGAGAGGACTAGCGGGAGGTAACAATGAGCAGTTCTTC.

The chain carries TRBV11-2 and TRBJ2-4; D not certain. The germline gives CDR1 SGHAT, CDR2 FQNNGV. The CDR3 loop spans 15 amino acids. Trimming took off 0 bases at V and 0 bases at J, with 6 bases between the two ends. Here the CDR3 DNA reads TGTGCCAGCAGCTTAGACCCGGGAGCCAAAAACATTCAGTACTTC. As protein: CASSLDPGAKNIQYF. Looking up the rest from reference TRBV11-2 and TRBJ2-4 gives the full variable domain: EAGVAQSPRYKIIEKRQSVAFWCNPISGHATLYWYQQILGQGPKLLIQFQNNGVVDDSQLPKDRFSAERLKGVDSTLKIQPAKLEDSAVYLCASSLDPGAKNIQYFGAGTRLSVL.

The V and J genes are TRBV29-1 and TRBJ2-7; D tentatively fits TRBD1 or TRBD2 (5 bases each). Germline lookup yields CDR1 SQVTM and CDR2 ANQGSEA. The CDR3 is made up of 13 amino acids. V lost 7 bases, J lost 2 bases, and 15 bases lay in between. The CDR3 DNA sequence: TGCAGCGCGGCCGGGACGGCCACCTACGAGCAGTACTTC. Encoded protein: CSAAGTATYEQYF.

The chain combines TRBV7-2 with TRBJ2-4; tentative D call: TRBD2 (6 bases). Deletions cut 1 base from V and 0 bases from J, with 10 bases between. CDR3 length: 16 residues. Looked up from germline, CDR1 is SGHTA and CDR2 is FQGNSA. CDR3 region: CASSLDRGLAKNIQYF. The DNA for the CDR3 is TGTGCCAGCAGCTTAGACCGGGGGTTAGCCAAAAACATTCAGTACTTC.